This passage covers 21 T cell receptor beta chains from one sample sequenced in a study of T cell repertoires in cytomegalovirus infection (dated by TCRdb to between 2018 and 2020). The instrument given in TCRdb is Illumina HiSeq 1500. TCRdb reprocessed the public reads (quality trimming at Q25 with fastp, clone calling with MiXCR) and kept in-frame beta chains. Rows merge per CDR3 protein into single entries with the most common DNA and genes. The sample table lists some 200,000 distinct CDR3 sequences, approximately 38% of them with a count of one. The top ten clonotypes cover 59% of the sample. These receptors' antigens are unknown. The treatment or condition label here, explained by the study, means: in vitro stimulation with specific CMV peptide epitopes to enrich CMV-specific T cells. The material sequenced was CD8+ T cells from cultured PBMCs, taken from culture after CMV antigen stimulation. The receptor set was obtained from a human donor in good health (CMV status not recorded). Some clones in this sample may be carry-over from other donors' samples.

This clonotype has a handful of counts. V and J are TRBV7-3 and TRBJ2-3; D is undetermined. CDR3 size: 14 residues. The germline V and J ends were trimmed by 0 bases and 4 bases, with 8 bases remaining between them. Germline CDR1 and CDR2: SGHTA and FQGTGA. The chain's CDR3 is CASSLTPGADTQYF. The CDR3 nucleotides read TGTGCCAGCAGCTTAACCCCGGGCGCAGATACGCAGTATTTT.

The chain has TRBV7-2 and TRBJ2-1; 9 positions agree with TRBD2. V lost 5 bases, J lost 9 bases, and 14 bases stayed unmatched. Germline V gene lookup returns CDR1 SGHTA and CDR2 FQGNSA. This CDR3 region has 16 residues. The CDR3 loop is CASSPSGSGRLGEQFF. CDR3 in DNA: TGTGCCAGCAGCCCTAGTGGGAGCGGGAGGTTAGGTGAGCAGTTCTTC.

The chain is built from TRBV6-2 or TRBV6-3 and TRBJ1-6, with D maybe TRBD1 (5 bases). Trimming removed 0 bases at V and 10 bases at J, with 10 bases between. The CDR3 contains 14 residues. Germline values: CDR1 MNHEY, CDR2 SVGEGT. CDR3 nucleotide sequence: TGTGCCAGCAGTTACTCGCCAGGGCAATCACCCCTCCACTTT. Translating it yields CASSYSPGQSPLHF.

The chain has TRBV29-1 and TRBJ2-1, with 8 bases that match TRBD1. Germline V gene data show CDR1 as SQVTM and CDR2 as ANQGSEA. Germline trimming cut 4 bases from V and 10 bases from J; bases unmatched to any gene: 3. This CDR3 is built from 11 residues. CDR3 in DNA: TGCAGCGTTGTACGGGACAGGGAGCAGTTCTTC. Protein sequence: CSVVRDREQFF.

This clonotype was observed a handful of times. The chain carries TRBV11-2 and TRBJ2-3, with 7 nucleotides matching TRBD2. The CDR3 has 17 amino acids. J gave up 9 bases and V 1 base, and 16 bases lay outside the gene matches. CDR1 and CDR2 (germline): SGHAT, FQNNGV. The CDR3 here is CASSLVSPSGPQSTQYF. CDR3 nucleotides: TGTGCCAGCAGCTTAGTCTCCCCTAGCGGACCACAGAGCACGCAGTATTTT.

This clonotype appeared a few times. This chain links TRBV4-1 with TRBJ2-7; 12 bases agree with TRBD2. The trim removed 5 bases at V and 7 bases at J, leaving 9 bases unmatched. The CDR3 is 15 residues long. In germline, CDR1 is MGHRA, CDR2 YSYEKL. CDR3 bases: TGCGCCAGCAGCGCACGACTAGCGGGAGTTGGGGAGCAGTACTTC. This codes for CASSARLAGVGEQYF.

Only a few counts were recorded for this clonotype. The chain carries TRBV27 and TRBJ1-1; 9 nucleotides line up with TRBD1. The germline V gene has CDR1 MNHEY and CDR2 SMNVEV (reference sequence). This CDR3 comprises 15 residues. Trimming at V came to 5 bases and at J to 1 base, leaving 5 bases not matched to a gene. The CDR3 sequence: CASSPPGQGNTEAFF. The CDR3 coding sequence is TGTGCCAGCAGTCCCCCGGGACAGGGGAACACTGAAGCTTTCTTT.

This clonotype has ten or more counts. This rearrangement joins TRBV7-8 to TRBJ1-1; D unresolved. The germline CDR1 and CDR2 sequences are SGHVS and FQNEAQ. There are 14 residues in the CDR3. V was trimmed by 7 bases and J by 3 bases, leaving 15 bases between them. As DNA, the CDR3 is TGTGCCAGCACCCTACTTAGGTCGCACACTGAAGCTTTCTTT. This sequence encodes CASTLLRSHTEAFF. Together with reference TRBV7-8 and TRBJ1-1, the CDR3 gives the full variable domain: GAGVSQSPRYKVAKRGQDVALRCDPISGHVSLFWYQQALGQGPEFLTYFQNEAQLDKSGLPSDRFFAERPEGSVSTLKIQRTQQEDSAVYLCASTLLRSHTEAFFGQGTRLTVV.

The J gene is TRBJ1-1, the V gene TRBV27; D remains unclear. Germline CDR1 is MNHEY and CDR2 is SMNVEV (reference sequence). This CDR3 has 14 amino acids. The V end was cut by 6 bases, the J end by 6 bases, with 17 bases between. CDR3 protein: CASSPLSSSSEAFF. CDR3 DNA sequence: TGTGCCAGCAGCCCTCTATCCAGCTCCTCTGAAGCTTTCTTT.

The V call is TRBV28, the J call TRBJ1-4, with 7 bases identical to TRBD1. Germline trimming cut 3 bases from V and 4 bases from J; bases unmatched to any gene: 2. Germline V gene sequence: CDR1 MDHEN, CDR2 SYDVKM. The CDR3 is 14 amino acids. CDR3 in amino acids: CASSLGTVNEKLFF. The CDR3 DNA is TGTGCCAGCAGTTTGGGGACAGTTAATGAAAAACTGTTTTTT.

The chain joins TRBV7-6 to TRBJ2-1; 8 nucleotides match TRBD2. CDR1 is SGHVS, CDR2 FNYEAQ, per germline. This CDR3 spans 15 amino acids. V lost 1 base to trimming and J lost 5 bases; unmatched junction nucleotides: 4. The CDR3 region is CASSLDPAGDNEQFF. CDR3 DNA sequence: TGTGCCAGCAGCTTAGACCCAGCGGGGGACAATGAGCAGTTCTTC.

This clonotype has just a few counts. The chain carries TRBV4-1 and TRBJ2-5; D might be TRBD1 or TRBD2, each matching 6 bases. The V gene's germline CDR1 is MGHRA and CDR2 YSYEKL. V shed 0 bases and J shed 2 bases, with 10 bases lying between them. The CDR3 sequence is 15 residues long. The CDR3 DNA follows: TGCGCCAGCAGCCAAGAGAGAGGGGGGCAAGAGACCCAGTACTTC. Encoded protein: CASSQERGGQETQYF.

V is TRBV5-6 and J is TRBJ2-5; D is perhaps TRBD1 (6 bases). V was clipped by 0 bases and J by 2 bases, with 17 bases between them. The CDR3 loop spans 17 amino acids. Germline CDR1 and CDR2: SGHDT and YYEEEE. The CDR3 here is CASSLEQGWGSQETQYF. The CDR3 DNA follows: TGTGCCAGCAGCTTGGAACAGGGATGGGGGTCGCAAGAGACCCAGTACTTC.

This clonotype turned up a few times. This rearrangement joins TRBV7-9 to TRBJ2-7; 7 positions match TRBD1. Trimming at V came to 5 bases and at J to 2 bases, leaving 15 bases not matched to a gene. CDR3 length equals 17 residues. From germline, CDR1 is SEHNR and CDR2 FQNEAQ (reference sequence). CDR3 coding DNA: TGTGCCAGCAGCCCACGGAAGAGGACAGGTCAAACCTACGAGCAGTACTTC. This gives the protein CASSPRKRTGQTYEQYF.

V is TRBV5-6 and J is TRBJ2-5, with D perhaps matching TRBD1 (6 bases). This CDR3 contains 16 residues. From germline, CDR1 is SGHDT and CDR2 YYEEEE. V lost 5 bases, J lost 3 bases, and 20 bases lay in between. The DNA of the CDR3 is TGTGCCAGCAGGTTTTATATCGGACAGATTAAAGAGACCCAGTACTTC. It is translated as CASRFYIGQIKETQYF.

A few counts support this clonotype. The rearrangement uses TRBV28 and TRBJ2-7; D might be TRBD1 (6 bases). The germline gives CDR1 MDHEN, CDR2 SYDVKM. The CDR3 has 14 residues. V dropped 2 bases and J dropped 0 bases, with 8 bases sitting between them. For the CDR3, the DNA is TGTGCCAGCAGTTTAAGGGGGTACTCCTACGAGCAGTACTTC. Protein product: CASSLRGYSYEQYF.

This clonotype turned up a few times. This rearrangement joins TRBV12-3 or TRBV12-4 to TRBJ2-6, with TRBD2 matching over 7 bases. V lost 3 bases to trimming and J lost 0 bases; unmatched junction nucleotides: 5. The CDR3 sequence is 17 residues long. The DNA for the CDR3 is TGTGCCAGCAGTTTCGGACTAGGGGTCTCTGGGGCCAACGTCCTGACTTTC. Its translation is CASSFGLGVSGANVLTF.

Of note for this clonotype: Its ends do not fully match the called genes, so a read error is possible. The rearrangement uses TRBV7-3 and TRBJ2-3; 7 positions agree with TRBD2. The germline gives CDR1 SGHTA, CDR2 FQGTGA. The CDR3 runs 16 residues. The CDR3, as DNA: TGTGCAAGCAGCTTGACTAGCTTGACCAGCACAGATACTCAGTATTTT. Residues: CASSLTSLTSTDTQYF. Supplemented by reference TRBV7-3 and TRBJ2-3, the full variable domain reads GAGVSQTPSNKVTEKGKYVELRCDPISGHTALYWYRQSLGQGPEFLIYFQGTGAADDSGLPNDRFFAVRPEGSVSTLKIQRTERGDSAVYLCASSLTSLTSTDTQYFGPGTRLTVL.

This clonotype was counted once. This chain links TRBV5-6 with TRBJ1-5, with TRBD1 matching over 10 bases. The CDR3 contains 17 residues. V shed 4 bases, J shed 0 bases, and the junction held 7 bases outside the gene matches. Germline CDR1 is SGHDT and CDR2 is YYEEEE. CDR3 sequence (DNA): TGTGCCAGCAGCAAAGGGACAGGGGCACTTAGCAATCAGCCCCAGCATTTT. This encodes CASSKGTGALSNQPQHF.

The V and J genes are TRBV28 and TRBJ2-3, with 13 bases fitting TRBD2. CDR1 is MDHEN and CDR2 is SYDVKM in the germline V gene. J gave up 5 bases and V 2 bases, and 4 bases lay outside the gene matches. The CDR3 runs to 16 residues. CDR3 sequence (DNA): TGTGCCAGCAGTTTAACTAGCGGGAGGGGTGGAGATACGCAGTATTTT. This codes for CASSLTSGRGGDTQYF.

In its sample, this clonotype was seen a few times. This chain joins TRBV7-6 and TRBJ1-2, with D unresolved. The CDR3 sequence is 13 residues long. CDR1 and CDR2 (germline): SGHVS, FNYEAQ. V lost 2 bases to trimming and J lost 8 bases, with 12 bases between them. The CDR3: CASSLTDSRGYTF. CDR3 sequence (DNA): TGTGCCAGCAGCTTAACCGATAGCCGGGGCTACACCTTC.